The 20 T cell receptor beta chains below were found in one sample sequenced in a study of control samples from healthy donors and cancer patients. Profiled with immunoSEQ multiplex PCR; TCRdb holds only in-frame clones, not every one. The profile shows approximately 150,000 clones, 94% of them singletons. Sequencing was performed on PBMCs. The receptors stem from a man in his sixties with colorectal cancer.

The chain uses TRBV4-1 and TRBJ2-5, with D maybe TRBD1 (6 bases). Germline CDR1 and CDR2: MGHRA and YSYEKL. The CDR3 is 15 amino acids. The V end was cut by 0 bases, the J end by 5 bases, with 13 bases between. In DNA, the CDR3 is TGCGCCAGCAGCCAAGATCTTGGGGGCTGGGAGACCCAGTACTTC. Its protein is CASSQDLGGWETQYF.

V is TRBV5-6 and J is TRBJ2-7, with 7 nucleotides matching TRBD1. The CDR3 spans 15 residues. Germline V CDR1 and CDR2: SGHDT, YYEEEE. J lost 3 bases, V lost 4 bases, and 10 bases had no gene match. The CDR3 DNA is TGTGCCAGCAGCCCGATAGGACAGGAACACTACGAGCAGTACTTC. It codes for CASSPIGQEHYEQYF.

The chain links TRBV27 to TRBJ1-1, with a weak D call TRBD1 (5 bases). Trimming took 0 bases from V and 6 from J, leaving 14 bases between them. Germline lookup yields CDR1 MNHEY and CDR2 SMNVEV (reference sequence). CDR3 length: 15 residues. DNA for the CDR3: TGTGCCAGCAGTTTATCATATGCAGGGAAGGCTGAAGCTTTCTTT. Translation gives CASSLSYAGKAEAFF.

The V and J genes are TRBV5-1 and TRBJ1-2, with TRBD1 matching 8 bases. Germline trimming cut 4 bases from V and 8 bases from J; bases unmatched to any gene: 7. The length of the CDR3 is 13 residues. Looked up from germline, CDR1 is SGHRS and CDR2 is YFSETQ. CDR3 sequence reads: CASSPTGVNGYTF. CDR3 sequence (DNA): TGCGCCAGCAGCCCGACAGGGGTTAACGGCTACACCTTC.

This clone showed up just a few times. V gene TRBV18 combines with J gene TRBJ1-5; perhaps TRBD1 as D (5 bases). With 4 bases removed from V and 7 bases from J, the gap between germline ends came to 11 bases. The germline V gene encodes CDR1 KGHSH and CDR2 LQKENI. CDR3 length equals 13 residues. DNA for the CDR3: TGTGCCAGCTCACGAGGGGCGGCCCAGCCCCAGCATTTT. Translated, it gives CASSRGAAQPQHF. Full variable domain (rest looked up from reference TRBV18 and TRBJ1-5): NAGVMQNPRHLVRRRGQEARLRCSPMKGHSHVYWYRQLPEEGLKFMVYLQKENIIDESGMPKERFSAEFPKEGPSILRIQQVVRGDSAAYFCASSRGAAQPQHFGDGTRLSIL.

The chain joins TRBV19 to TRBJ1-2, with D possibly TRBD1 on 5 matching bases. The CDR3 runs to 11 residues. Germline V gene sequence: CDR1 LNHDA, CDR2 SQIVND (reference sequence). The germline V and J ends were trimmed by 5 bases and 8 bases, with 9 bases remaining between them. The CDR3 bases are TGTGCCAGTAGTGCAGGGCGCGGCTACACCTTC. Its protein is CASSAGRGYTF.

The chain uses TRBV2 and TRBJ2-2; 10 positions agree with TRBD2. CDR3 length equals 15 residues. V was pared by 6 bases and J by 4 bases, with 5 bases of the junction left unmatched. Per the germline V gene, CDR1 is SNHLY and CDR2 is FYNNEI. The CDR3 loop reads CASRELAGITGELFF. The CDR3 nucleotides read TGTGCCAGCAGGGAACTAGCGGGGATCACCGGGGAGCTGTTTTTT.

V gene TRBV4-1 combines with J gene TRBJ2-2; TRBD2 agrees at 9 bases. Germline CDR1 and CDR2: MGHRA and YSYEKL. CDR3 length equals 15 residues. CDR3 DNA: TGCGCAGCGTCGGCGGCGGGGGGGATAACCGGGGAGCTGTTTTTT. Protein sequence: CAASAAGGITGELFF.

The chain uses TRBV5-6 and TRBJ1-1; TRBD1 might be the D (5 bases). Per germline, CDR1 SGHDT and CDR2 YYEEEE. This CDR3 has 14 residues. Trimming removed 4 bases from V and 1 base from J, with 11 bases in between. CDR3 region: CASSARDRNTEAFF. DNA for the CDR3: TGTGCCAGCAGCGCCAGGGATAGGAACACTGAAGCTTTCTTT.

The chain carries TRBV4-1 and TRBJ1-2, with 8 bases that match TRBD1. CDR1 is MGHRA, CDR2 YSYEKL, per germline. CDR3 length: 16 residues. V lost 0 bases and J lost 4; bases outside the gene matches: 7. The CDR3 DNA sequence: TGCGCCAGCAGCCAAGAGTCGGACAGGGCTGTCTATGGCTACACCTTC. Encoded protein: CASSQESDRAVYGYTF.

The rearrangement links TRBV7-2 to TRBJ1-5; D is unresolved. The ends were cut back, 0 bases at V and 4 bases at J, with 10 bases in the middle. The CDR3 has 15 amino acids. Looked up from germline, CDR1 is SGHTA and CDR2 is FQGNSA. Written as DNA, the CDR3 is TGTGCCAGCAGCTTAGCTTGGGCTCTAAATCAGCCCCAGCATTTT. Its translation is CASSLAWALNQPQHF. Complete variable domain (other parts from reference TRBV7-2 and TRBJ1-5): GAGVSQSPSNKVTEKGKDVELRCDPISGHTALYWYRQSLGQGLEFLIYFQGNSAPDKSGLPSDRFSAERTGGSVSTLTIQRTQQEDSAVYLCASSLAWALNQPQHFGDGTRLSIL.

This chain joins TRBV3-1 (or the pseudogene TRBV3-2) and TRBJ1-2, with D hard to call. CDR3 length: 15 residues. Germline CDR1 and CDR2: LGHDT and YNNKEL (reference sequence). V dropped 4 bases and J dropped 2 bases, with 14 bases sitting between them. The CDR3 DNA reads as TGTGCCAGCAGCCCCACCCCGAAAGTCAACTATGGCTACACCTTC. It specifies CASSPTPKVNYGYTF.

The chain joins TRBV6-5 to TRBJ1-1; D gene ambiguous. Germline V gives CDR1 MNHEY, CDR2 SVGAGI. V was shortened by 1 base and J by 1 base, with 7 bases between the two germline ends. There are 14 residues in the CDR3. The CDR3 loop is CASSYYDTNTEAFF. DNA for the CDR3: TGTGCCAGCAGTTACTATGACACGAACACTGAAGCTTTCTTT.

V and J are TRBV5-1 and TRBJ2-1; 12 positions agree with TRBD2. The CDR3 has 17 amino acids. Germline V CDR1 and CDR2: SGHRS, YFSETQ. Trimming cost V 3 bases and J 4 bases; bases outside gene matches: 8. CDR3 sequence reads: CASSSSGTSGLYNEQFF. CDR3 in DNA: TGCGCCAGCAGCTCGTCCGGGACTAGCGGGCTATACAATGAGCAGTTCTTC.

The chain couples TRBV7-2 to TRBJ2-5; D is possibly TRBD1 or TRBD2 (6 bases each). V gave up 4 bases and J gave up 5 bases, with 20 bases separating them. The germline V gene encodes CDR1 SGHTA and CDR2 FQGNSA. The CDR3 extends over 16 amino acids. For the CDR3, the DNA is TGTGCCAGCAGCTCAGGGGCCCGGGCGGGGCTGGAGACCCAGTACTTC. Translation gives CASSSGARAGLETQYF.

The chain joins TRBV5-5 to TRBJ1-2; 9 bases fit TRBD1. The CDR3 consists of 13 residues. Germline V gives CDR1 SGHKS, CDR2 YYEKEE (reference sequence). Germline trimming cut 3 bases from V and 6 bases from J; bases unmatched to any gene: 3. CDR3 sequence reads: CASSSRTGDGYTF. Written as DNA, the CDR3 is TGTGCCAGCAGCTCCCGGACAGGGGATGGCTACACCTTC. The full variable domain, with the rest looked up from reference TRBV5-5 and TRBJ1-2, is DAGVTQSPTHLIKTRGQQVTLRCSPISGHKSVSWYQQVLGQGPQFIFQYYEKEERGRGNFPDRFSARQFPNYSSELNVNALLLGDSALYLCASSSRTGDGYTFGSGTRLTVV.

The chain employs TRBV10-3 and TRBJ1-2, with 12 nucleotides matching TRBD1. This CDR3 comprises 13 residues. Looked up from germline, CDR1 is ENHRY and CDR2 is SYGVKD. The J segment lost 4 bases and the V segment lost 7 bases, leaving 1 base of the junction unmatched. The CDR3 region is CAIKGQGAYGYTF. The CDR3 DNA is TGTGCCATCAAGGGACAGGGGGCCTATGGCTACACCTTC.

V usage is TRBV27 and J usage is TRBJ1-1; 9 bases map to TRBD1. The CDR3 extends over 15 amino acids. The germline gives CDR1 MNHEY, CDR2 SMNVEV (reference sequence). The V segment lost 3 bases and the J segment 5 bases; nucleotides outside the gene matches: 7. The CDR3 nucleotides read TGTGCCAGCAGTTTTTCAACAGGGGGCCGGACTGAAGCTTTCTTT. It is translated as CASSFSTGGRTEAFF.

V is TRBV5-1 and J is TRBJ1-1; D is undetermined. V was trimmed by 4 bases and J by 1 base, leaving 17 bases between them. The V gene's germline CDR1 is SGHRS and CDR2 YFSETQ. This CDR3 contains 16 residues. The CDR3 DNA sequence: TGCGCCAGCAGCCCACCGCGGATGGATTGGAACACTGAAGCTTTCTTT. Translating it yields CASSPPRMDWNTEAFF.

This chain links TRBV7-6 with TRBJ2-1; D is possibly TRBD1 (6 bases). The V end was cut by 5 bases, the J end by 5 bases, with 19 bases between. The CDR3 is 16 amino acids. Looked up from germline, CDR1 is SGHVS and CDR2 is FNYEAQ. Here the CDR3 reads CASSNLGGPGHNEQFF. The DNA of the CDR3 is TGTGCCAGCAGCAACCTTGGGGGCCCCGGCCACAATGAGCAGTTCTTC.